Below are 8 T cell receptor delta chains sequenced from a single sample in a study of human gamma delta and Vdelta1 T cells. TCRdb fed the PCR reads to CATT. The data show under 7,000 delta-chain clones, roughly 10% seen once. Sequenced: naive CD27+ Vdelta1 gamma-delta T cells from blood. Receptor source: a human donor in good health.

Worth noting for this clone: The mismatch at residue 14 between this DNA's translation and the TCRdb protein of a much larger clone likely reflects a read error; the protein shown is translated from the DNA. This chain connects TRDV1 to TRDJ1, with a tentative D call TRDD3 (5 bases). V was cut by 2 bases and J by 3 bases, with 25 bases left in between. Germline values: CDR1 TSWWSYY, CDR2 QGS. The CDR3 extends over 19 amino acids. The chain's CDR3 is CALGEFESNRVRWADKLIF. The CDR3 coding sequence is TGTGCTCTTGGGGAATTCGAGTCTAACCGGGTCCGCTGGGCCGATAAACTCATCTTT.

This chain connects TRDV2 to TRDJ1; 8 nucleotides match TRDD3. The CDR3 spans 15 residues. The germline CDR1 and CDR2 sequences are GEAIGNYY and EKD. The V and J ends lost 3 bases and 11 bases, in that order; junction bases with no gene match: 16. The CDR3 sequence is CACDSPRGITKNLIF. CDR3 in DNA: TGTGCCTGTGACTCCCCACGGGGGATAACAAAGAATCTCATCTTT.

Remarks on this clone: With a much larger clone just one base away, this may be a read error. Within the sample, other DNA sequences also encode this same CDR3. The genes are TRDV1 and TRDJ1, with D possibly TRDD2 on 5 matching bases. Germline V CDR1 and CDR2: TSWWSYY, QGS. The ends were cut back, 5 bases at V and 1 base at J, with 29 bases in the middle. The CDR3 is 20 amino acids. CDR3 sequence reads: CALGPPSRWVYGEVTDKLIF. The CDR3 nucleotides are TGTGCTCTTGGGCCTCCTAGCAGGTGGGTCTACGGAGAGGTCACCGATAAACTCATCTTT.

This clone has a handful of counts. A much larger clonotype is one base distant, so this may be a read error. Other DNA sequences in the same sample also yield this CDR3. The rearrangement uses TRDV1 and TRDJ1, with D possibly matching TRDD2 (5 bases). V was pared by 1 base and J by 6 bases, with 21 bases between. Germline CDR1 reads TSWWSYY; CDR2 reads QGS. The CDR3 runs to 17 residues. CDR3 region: CALGERLRTQHLYKLIF. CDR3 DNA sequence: TGTGCTCTTGGGGAACGCCTTCGGACCCAACATTTGTATAAACTCATCTTT.

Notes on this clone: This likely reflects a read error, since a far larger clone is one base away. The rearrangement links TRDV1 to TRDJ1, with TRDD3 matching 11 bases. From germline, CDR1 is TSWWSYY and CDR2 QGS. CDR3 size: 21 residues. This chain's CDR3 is CALGTRPSSRWGIRLADKPIF. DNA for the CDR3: TGTGCTCTTGGGACCCGGCCTTCTTCACGATGGGGGATACGCTTGGCCGATAAACCCATCTTT.

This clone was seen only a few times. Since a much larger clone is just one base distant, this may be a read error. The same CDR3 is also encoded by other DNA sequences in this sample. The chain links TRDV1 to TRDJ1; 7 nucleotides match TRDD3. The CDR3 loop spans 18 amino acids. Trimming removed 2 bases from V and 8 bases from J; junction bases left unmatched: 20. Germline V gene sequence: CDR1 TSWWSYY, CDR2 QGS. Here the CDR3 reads CALGEVTIRRRDWGKLIF. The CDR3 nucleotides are TGTGCTCTTGGGGAAGTCACTATCCGTCGTCGGGACTGGGGAAAACTCATCTTT.

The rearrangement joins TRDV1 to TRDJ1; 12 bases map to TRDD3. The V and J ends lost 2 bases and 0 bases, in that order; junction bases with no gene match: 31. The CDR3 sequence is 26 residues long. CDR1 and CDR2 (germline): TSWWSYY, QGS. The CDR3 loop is CALGEDRRRPYVSGGYARKYTDKLIF. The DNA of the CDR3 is TGTGCTCTTGGGGAAGATAGGCGCCGTCCTTACGTATCTGGGGGATACGCAAGAAAGTACACCGATAAACTCATCTTT.

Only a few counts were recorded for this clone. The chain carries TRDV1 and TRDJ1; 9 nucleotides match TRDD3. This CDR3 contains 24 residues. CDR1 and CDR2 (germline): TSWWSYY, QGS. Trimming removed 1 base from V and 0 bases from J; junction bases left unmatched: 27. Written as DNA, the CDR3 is TGTGCTCTTGGGGAACGGCCTTCCCGAGCGAGGATTACAACTGGGGGACTGTACACCGATAAACTCATCTTT. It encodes CALGERPSRARITTGGLYTDKLIF.